Each of the 8 T cell receptor beta chains below was sequenced from the same sample in a study of cytomegalovirus exposure and HLA in healthy donors. Primers included in the PCR were 60 Vbeta and 13 Jbeta primers. Some clones are missing from TCRdb's copy, which holds only in-frame ones; the method was immunoSEQ multiplex PCR. Of about 150,000 clones detected, roughly three quarters appear once; the ten largest clones hold approximately 8%. The specimen was PBMCs. Receptors were obtained from a man in his thirties or forties in good health and CMV-seropositive.

This sequence joins TRBV28 and TRBJ2-7; 9 bases fit TRBD2. The CDR3 contains 14 residues. CDR1 is MDHEN, CDR2 SYDVKM, per germline. The junction had 5 bases not matched to a gene; V was cut back by 6 bases and J by 2 bases. The CDR3 DNA sequence: TGTGCCAGCAGGAGCGGGAGGAGCACCTACGAGCAGTACTTC. Encoded protein: CASRSGRSTYEQYF. The whole variable domain, filled in from reference TRBV28 and TRBJ2-7, reads DVKVTQSSRYLVKRTGEKVFLECVQDMDHENMFWYRQDPGLGLRLIYFSYDVKMKEKGDIPEGYSVSREKKERFSLILESASTNQTSMYLCASRSGRSTYEQYFGPGTRLTVT.

This rearrangement joins TRBV30 to TRBJ2-1; D gene uncertain. V lost 1 base and J 10 bases, leaving 8 bases between the germline ends. Germline values: CDR1 GTSNPN, CDR2 SVGIG (reference sequence). The CDR3 sequence is 11 residues long. CDR3 DNA: TGTGCCTGGAGTGGCTCGCGCGAGCAGTTCTTC. This encodes CAWSGSREQFF.

The rearrangement joins TRBV7-8 to TRBJ1-2, with 11 bases lining up with TRBD1. The CDR3 is made up of 14 amino acids. Losses at the gene ends were 7 bases for V and 7 bases for J; bases not matched to a gene: 8. The germline V gene encodes CDR1 SGHVS and CDR2 FQNEAQ. The CDR3 here is CASTVVGTGGGYTF. CDR3 nucleotide sequence: TGTGCCAGCACCGTAGTGGGGACAGGGGGTGGCTACACCTTC. Drawing the rest from reference TRBV7-8 and TRBJ1-2, the complete variable domain is GAGVSQSPRYKVAKRGQDVALRCDPISGHVSLFWYQQALGQGPEFLTYFQNEAQLDKSGLPSDRFFAERPEGSVSTLKIQRTQQEDSAVYLCASTVVGTGGGYTFGSGTRLTVV.

This chain joins TRBV28 and TRBJ2-7, with 9 bases aligning to TRBD1. Germline V gene data show CDR1 as MDHEN and CDR2 as SYDVKM. Germline trimming cut 4 bases from V and 1 base from J; bases unmatched to any gene: 14. The CDR3 spans 18 residues. CDR3 sequence: CASSSGTGLNIYSYEQYF. As DNA, the CDR3 is TGTGCCAGCAGTTCCGGGACAGGGTTAAATATCTATTCCTACGAGCAGTACTTC.

The rearrangement uses TRBV6-5 and TRBJ1-1; D not resolved. This CDR3 has 14 amino acids. V lost 6 bases and J lost 2, with 13 bases in between. In germline, CDR1 is MNHEY, CDR2 SVGAGI. The CDR3 sequence is CASRAPRQNTEAFF. The CDR3 DNA reads as TGTGCCAGCAGAGCCCCTCGCCAAAACACTGAAGCTTTCTTT.

This clone was seen just once. The chain couples TRBV7-6 to TRBJ1-1; the D gene is possibly TRBD1 (6 bases). The CDR3 totals 14 residues. The ends were cut back, 3 bases at V and 3 bases at J, with 11 bases in the middle. Germline V gene data show CDR1 as SGHVS and CDR2 as FNYEAQ. The CDR3, as DNA: TGTGCCAGCAGCTTGGACGGGGGGCACACTGAAGCTTTCTTT. This sequence encodes CASSLDGGHTEAFF.

This CDR3 reads CASSAVGEPNEKLFF. CDR3 nucleotides: TGTGCCAGCAGCGCTGTAGGGGAACCTAATGAAAAACTGTTTTTT. The V call is TRBV28, the J call TRBJ1-4; a weak D match, TRBD1 (5 bases). The CDR3 is made up of 15 amino acids. Germline values: CDR1 MDHEN, CDR2 SYDVKM. V was trimmed by 6 bases and J by 3 bases, leaving 14 bases between them. The whole variable domain, filled in from reference TRBV28 and TRBJ1-4, reads DVKVTQSSRYLVKRTGEKVFLECVQDMDHENMFWYRQDPGLGLRLIYFSYDVKMKEKGDIPEGYSVSREKKERFSLILESASTNQTSMYLCASSAVGEPNEKLFFGSGTQLSVL.

This clone has only one observation. The junction shows a germline mismatch at one end, possibly a read error. V is TRBV7-7 and J is TRBJ2-5, with a weak D call TRBD2 (6 bases). The CDR3 length is 13 residues. Germline loops: CDR1 SSHAT, CDR2 FNYEAQ (reference sequence). The CDR3 loop reads CASSFGGEETQYF. The CDR3, as DNA: TGTGCTAGCAGCTTCGGGGGTGAAGAGACCCAGTACTTC.